The 11 T cell receptor beta chains below all came from one sample that was sequenced in a study of spatial heterogeneity in lung cancer. TCRdb re-called the 5' RACE reads with MiXCR, one entry per CDR3 protein. The sample contains some 100,000 distinct CDR3 sequences, roughly 10% of which appear only once. Time point reported: sample taken at primary tumor resection. Unsorted samples of tumor, nontumor lung or frozen PBMC had their whole RNA sequenced. The sample here was PBMCs, taken at surgery. All receptors come from a male donor with early-stage non-small cell lung cancer.

There are a few counts of this clonotype. The chain uses TRBV9 and TRBJ2-3, with TRBD1 identical over 9 bases. Germline CDR1 is SGDLS and CDR2 is YYNGEE. This CDR3 contains 15 residues. Losses at the gene ends were 2 bases for V and 5 bases for J; bases not matched to a gene: 6. The CDR3 sequence: CASSVEGQGVDTQYF. In nucleotides, the CDR3 is TGTGCCAGCAGCGTCGAGGGACAGGGTGTAGATACGCAGTATTTT.

The gene calls are TRBV2 and TRBJ2-5, with 9 bases matching TRBD2. CDR1 and CDR2 from the germline V gene are SNHLY and FYNNEI. The CDR3 spans 14 residues. Germline trimming cut 6 bases from V and 5 bases from J; bases unmatched to any gene: 7. CDR3 residues: CASSGLAFGETQYF. The CDR3 bases are TGTGCCAGCAGCGGACTAGCGTTTGGTGAGACCCAGTACTTC.

This clonotype has a count of ten or more. The rearrangement uses TRBV4-3 and TRBJ1-1, with a tentative D call TRBD1 (6 bases). Germline loops: CDR1 LGHNA, CDR2 YSLEER. With 1 base removed from V and 4 bases from J, the gap between germline ends came to 10 bases. The CDR3 spans 14 residues. The CDR3 DNA reads as TGCGCCAGCAGCCAAGGGGGGCTTACCACTGAAGCTTTCTTT. This codes for CASSQGGLTTEAFF.

This clonotype was observed a few times. V is TRBV20-1 and J is TRBJ2-7; 14 nucleotides line up with TRBD2. The CDR3 is 16 amino acids. After removal of 3 bases from V and 5 bases from J, the junction contained 9 bases not matched to a gene. Germline lookup yields CDR1 DFQATT and CDR2 SNEGSKA (reference sequence). The CDR3 spells CSASAGLAGGRNEQYF. DNA for the CDR3: TGCAGTGCTAGCGCCGGACTAGCGGGAGGAAGAAACGAGCAGTACTTC.

This chain links TRBV4-3 with TRBJ2-2; 12 bases match TRBD1. V shed 4 bases, J shed 6 bases, and the junction held 12 bases outside the gene matches. Per the germline V gene, CDR1 is LGHNA and CDR2 is YSLEER. The CDR3 length is 18 residues. The CDR3 DNA reads as TGCGCCAGCAGCCTTTTCGTCCCGGGACAGGGGGCTCCCGGGGAGCTGTTTTTT. Its protein is CASSLFVPGQGAPGELFF.

A few counts support this clonotype. V gene TRBV7-6 combines with J gene TRBJ1-6; 11 bases map to TRBD1. The CDR3 spans 15 residues. Per the germline V gene, CDR1 is SGHVS and CDR2 is FNYEAQ. Trimming at V came to 5 bases and at J to 7 bases, leaving 4 bases not matched to a gene. The CDR3 reads CASSPGTGGNSPLHF. The CDR3 DNA reads TGTGCCAGCAGCCCAGGGACAGGGGGGAATTCACCCCTCCACTTT.

The gene calls are TRBV5-1 and TRBJ2-1; 9 bases are a match to TRBD2. The CDR3 has 13 residues. Germline V gene data show CDR1 as SGHRS and CDR2 as YFSETQ. J gave up 10 bases and V 3 bases, and 5 bases lay outside the gene matches. The CDR3 nucleotides read TGCGCCAGCAGCTCGGGACTAGCTGGCGAGCAGTTCTTC. It translates to CASSSGLAGEQFF.

This rearrangement joins TRBV6-1 to TRBJ1-5, with D possibly TRBD1 on 6 matching bases. Germline V gives CDR1 MNHNS, CDR2 SASEGT. Trimming shortened V by 3 bases and J by 0 bases, and 12 bases separated the two germline ends. This CDR3 comprises 16 residues. This chain's CDR3 is CASSEQGPDSNQPQHF. For the CDR3, the DNA is TGTGCCAGCAGTGAGCAGGGGCCGGATAGCAATCAGCCCCAGCATTTT.

This clonotype was counted ten times or more. This chain connects TRBV18 to TRBJ2-7, with D tentatively TRBD1 (5 bases). Trimming pared 4 bases from V and 1 base from J, leaving 11 bases between. The CDR3 is 14 amino acids. Per the germline V gene, CDR1 is KGHSH and CDR2 is LQKENI. The CDR3 DNA sequence: TGTGCCAGCTCACTTAAACAGGATTCCTACGAGCAGTACTTC. Translation: CASSLKQDSYEQYF.

This clonotype was found a few times. The rearrangement uses TRBV7-9 and TRBJ1-4; 9 bases are a match to TRBD1. The CDR3 is 15 amino acids. Germline loops: CDR1 SEHNR, CDR2 FQNEAQ (reference sequence). Trimming cost V 3 bases and J 5 bases; bases outside gene matches: 4. This chain's CDR3 is CASSFTQGANEKLFF. The CDR3 DNA reads as TGTGCCAGCAGCTTCACACAGGGGGCGAATGAAAAACTGTTTTTT.

This clonotype was found many times. V gene TRBV5-4 combines with J gene TRBJ1-5, with 10 bases identical to TRBD1. Trimming cost V 4 bases and J 6 bases; bases outside gene matches: 7. Looked up from germline, CDR1 is SGHNT and CDR2 is YYREEE (reference sequence). The CDR3 totals 15 residues. This CDR3 is CASSTGQGEGQPQHF. The CDR3 nucleotides read TGTGCCAGCAGCACCGGACAGGGGGAAGGTCAGCCCCAGCATTTT.